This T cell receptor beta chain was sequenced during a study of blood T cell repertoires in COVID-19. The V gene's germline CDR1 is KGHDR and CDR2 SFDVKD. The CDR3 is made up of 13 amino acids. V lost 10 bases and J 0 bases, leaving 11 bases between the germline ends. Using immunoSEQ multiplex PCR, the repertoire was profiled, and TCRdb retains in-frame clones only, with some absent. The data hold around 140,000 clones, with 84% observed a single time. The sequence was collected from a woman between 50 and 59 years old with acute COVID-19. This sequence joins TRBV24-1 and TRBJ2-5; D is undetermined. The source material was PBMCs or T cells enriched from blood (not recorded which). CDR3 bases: TGTGCCACGAGCACGGAGTACCAAGAGACCCAGTACTTC. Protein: CATSTEYQETQYF.